This T cell receptor (beta chain) derives from a study of cytomegalovirus exposure and HLA in healthy donors. Study as a whole: Across some 400 genotyped donors, about 81% landed in the Caucasian-associated ancestry cluster.

Study findings and constraints: Among TCR beta chains, those listed as cytomegalovirus-associated numbered over 150. Reportedly, cytomegalovirus status was diagnosed with high sensitivity and specificity.

The PCR made use of 60 Vbeta and 13 Jbeta primers. How the authors handled the data: Among the unique TCR beta chains that a later analysis counted, about 86 million in all, 9.5 million to 11 million were shared. The repertoire was sequenced with immunoSEQ multiplex PCR; TCRdb's copy has only in-frame clones and lacks some. That table supplies the V and J calls and clone size; D and trimming were determined from the DNA. The sample consists of about 73,000 clones, roughly 71% of them appearing once. On this clone: Antigen specificity is unknown.

This receptor was taken from an older man in good health and CMV-seronegative. Material: PBMCs.

The CDR3 region is CASSVGGLTSQNIQYF. The CDR3 DNA sequence: TGTGCCAGCAGCGTAGGGGGCCTAACATCTCAAAACATTCAGTACTTC. This chain uses TRBV9 with TRBJ2-4; a possible D gene is TRBD1 (5 bases). Germline values: CDR1 SGDLS, CDR2 YYNGEE. V dropped 0 bases and J dropped 5 bases, with 15 bases sitting between them. The CDR3 totals 16 residues.